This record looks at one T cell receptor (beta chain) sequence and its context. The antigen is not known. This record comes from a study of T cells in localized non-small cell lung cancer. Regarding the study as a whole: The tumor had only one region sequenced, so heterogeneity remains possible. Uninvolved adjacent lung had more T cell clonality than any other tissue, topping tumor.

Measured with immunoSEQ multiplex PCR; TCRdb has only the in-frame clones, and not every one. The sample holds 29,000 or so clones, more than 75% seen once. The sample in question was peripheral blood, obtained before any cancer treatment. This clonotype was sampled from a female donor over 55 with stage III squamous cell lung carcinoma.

The CDR3 protein is CASSQEAGILGYTF. Here the CDR3 DNA reads TGCGCCAGCAGCCAAGAGGCAGGGATCTTAGGCTACACCTTC. The chain carries TRBV4-1 and TRBJ1-2, with D maybe TRBD1 (5 bases). V dropped 0 bases and J dropped 8 bases, with 13 bases sitting between them. Germline CDR1 MGHRA, CDR2 YSYEKL. The CDR3 covers 14 residues.